The next 28 T cell receptor beta chains were all read from a single sample in a study of T cells in Graves' hyperthyroidism and ophthalmopathy. Researchers amplified the TCR beta CDR3 regions from RNA transcripts. Initially, a first-round RT-PCR of the TCR CDR3 employed the HTBI primer set. A single record per CDR3 protein comes from TCRdb applying MiXCR to the multiplex PCR reads. The sample shows approximately 360,000 distinct CDR3 sequences, around 14% of them seen only once. Sequences were obtained from blood. Source of these receptors: a woman between 18 and 30 years old with Graves' hyperthyroidism that later progressed to Graves' ophthalmopathy.

The rearrangement uses TRBV20-1 and TRBJ1-1; D perhaps matches TRBD1 (5 bases). The V end lost 1 base, the J end lost 0 bases, and 9 bases lay between the germline ends. This CDR3 has 14 residues. The germline V gene has CDR1 DFQATT and CDR2 SNEGSKA (reference sequence). The CDR3 coding sequence is TGCAGTGCTAGAGTGGGAGGGGTGAACACTGAAGCTTTCTTT. The encoded protein is CSARVGGVNTEAFF.

In its sample, this clonotype was seen many times. The chain joins TRBV20-1 to TRBJ1-1; a possible D gene is TRBD1 (5 bases). This CDR3 contains 16 residues. Trimming pared 3 bases from V and 4 bases from J, leaving 21 bases between. Germline V lookup: CDR1 DFQATT, CDR2 SNEGSKA (reference sequence). CDR3 loop: CSASGGFRTVVTEAFF. The CDR3 DNA reads as TGCAGTGCTAGTGGGGGGTTCAGGACGGTGGTCACTGAAGCTTTCTTT.

This clonotype was detected many times. The chain employs TRBV28 and TRBJ2-7; TRBD2 aligns across 12 bases. V was clipped by 8 bases and J by 5 bases; unmatched bases: 4. The CDR3 length is 13 residues. CDR1 and CDR2 (germline): MDHEN, SYDVKM. For the CDR3, the DNA is TGTGCCAGCGGGACTAGCGGGTGGGACGAGCAGTACTTC. Translation gives CASGTSGWDEQYF.

This clonotype showed up many times. The chain's CDR3 is CSASPASAQFF. Written as DNA, the CDR3 is TGCAGTGCTAGCCCGGCTAGTGCTCAGTTCTTC. The chain carries TRBV20-1 and TRBJ2-1; no reliable D call. With 3 bases removed from V and 13 bases from J, the gap between germline ends came to 13 bases. The CDR3 length is 11 residues. Germline CDR1 and CDR2: DFQATT and SNEGSKA (reference sequence).

This chain links TRBV6-1 with TRBJ2-2, with 9 bases identical to TRBD2. The length of the CDR3 is 15 residues. The V segment lost 4 bases and the J segment 1 base; nucleotides outside the gene matches: 1. Per the germline V gene, CDR1 is MNHNS and CDR2 is SASEGT. CDR3 protein: CASSGLAENTGELFF. The CDR3 DNA sequence: TGTGCCAGCAGTGGACTAGCGGAGAACACCGGGGAGCTGTTTTTT.

This clonotype was observed a few times. The genes are TRBV2 and TRBJ2-3; TRBD1 aligns across 8 bases. CDR3 size: 13 residues. Germline-derived CDR1 and CDR2 are SNHLY and FYNNEI. The trim removed 4 bases at V and 6 bases at J, leaving 3 bases unmatched. CDR3 residues: CASSVNRGDTQYF. CDR3 nucleotide sequence: TGTGCCAGCAGTGTTAACAGGGGGGATACGCAGTATTTT.

Comment on this clonotype: This may be a read error: a much more frequent sequence differs by one nucleotide. The chain joins TRBV7-2 to TRBJ2-5, with a tentative D call TRBD2 (6 bases). Germline lookup yields CDR1 SGHTA and CDR2 FQGNSA. CDR3 length: 18 amino acids. V gave up 1 base and J gave up 5 bases, with 23 bases separating them. CDR3 bases: TGTGCCAGCAGCTTAGGTCTACCAGCGGGTACGCCGATGGAGACCCAGTACTTC. This gives the protein CASSLGLPAGTPMETQYF.

This chain uses TRBV27 with TRBJ2-5; TRBD2 agrees at 12 bases. Germline V CDR1 and CDR2: MNHEY, SMNVEV (reference sequence). This CDR3 spans 17 amino acids. J gave up 4 bases and V 0 bases, and 6 bases lay outside the gene matches. DNA of the CDR3: TGTGCCAGCAGTTTATCCTCCGCTAGCGGGAGGGTAGAGACCCAGTACTTC. Its protein product is CASSLSSASGRVETQYF.

This clonotype occurred many times. The chain carries TRBV2 and TRBJ2-3; 10 nucleotides align to TRBD2. The CDR3 spans 15 residues. Germline V lookup: CDR1 SNHLY, CDR2 FYNNEI. Unmatched junction bases numbered 4, after V lost 3 bases and J lost 4 bases. CDR3 region: CASSESGRVPDTQYF. In nucleotides, the CDR3 is TGTGCCAGCAGTGAGAGCGGGAGGGTCCCAGATACGCAGTATTTT.

This clonotype came up many times. The chain uses TRBV20-1 and TRBJ2-3; D might be TRBD2 (6 bases). Germline CDR1 DFQATT, CDR2 SNEGSKA (reference sequence). V was clipped by 6 bases and J by 5 bases, with 18 bases between them. The CDR3 has 14 amino acids. The CDR3 here is CSAAGLPPGDTQYF. For the CDR3, the DNA is TGCAGTGCCGCGGGACTTCCCCCCGGAGATACGCAGTATTTT.

On this clonotype: Its ends do not fully match the called genes, so a read error is possible. The genes are TRBV20-1 and TRBJ2-3, with 10 nucleotides matching TRBD2. The CDR3 totals 15 residues. The germline CDR1 and CDR2 sequences are DFQATT and SNEGSKA (reference sequence). This chain's CDR3 is CGAQAVAGGTDTQYF. CDR3 DNA: TGCGGTGCCCAGGCGGTAGCGGGAGGAACAGATACGCAGTATTTT.

This clonotype occurred many times. The chain employs TRBV18 and TRBJ2-1; 8 bases fit TRBD2. J gave up 6 bases and V 3 bases, and 7 bases lay outside the gene matches. Germline V CDR1 and CDR2: KGHSH, LQKENI. The CDR3 extends over 15 amino acids. DNA for the CDR3: TGTGCCAGCTCACCGACGGCGGGAGGTTTCAATGAGCAGTTCTTC. It is translated as CASSPTAGGFNEQFF.

This clonotype was observed a handful of times. The J gene is TRBJ2-6, the V gene TRBV19; D is possibly TRBD1 (7 bases). Trimming removed 4 bases from V and 4 bases from J, with 11 bases in between. This CDR3 is 15 amino acids long. Per germline, CDR1 LNHDA and CDR2 SQIVND (reference sequence). This CDR3 reads CASSTRGVGANVLTF. The CDR3, as DNA: TGTGCCAGTAGTACCAGGGGGGTCGGGGCCAACGTCCTGACTTTC.

The V call is TRBV11-3, the J call TRBJ2-1; the match to TRBD2 covers 11 bases. The germline V gene encodes CDR1 SGHNT and CDR2 YENEEA. The CDR3 sequence is 17 residues long. The ends lost 5 bases at V and 9 bases at J; junction bases unmatched: 15. This CDR3 is CASSPRTFSGRAAEQFF. In DNA form, the CDR3 reads TGTGCCAGCAGCCCGAGGACCTTTAGCGGGAGGGCAGCTGAGCAGTTCTTC.

The chain has TRBV7-9 and TRBJ2-7; D unresolved. The germline V gene encodes CDR1 SEHNR and CDR2 FQNEAQ (reference sequence). The V gene lost 2 bases and the J gene lost 0 bases, with 14 bases spanning the gap. The length of the CDR3 is 16 residues. The CDR3 region has the DNA TGTGCCAGCAGCTTAAGCCTCGGGCTGAGCTCCTACGAGCAGTACTTC. Translating gives CASSLSLGLSSYEQYF.

This clonotype was seen only a few times. The rearrangement joins TRBV7-2 to TRBJ2-7, with 8 bases identical to TRBD1. Germline trimming cut 6 bases from V and 2 bases from J; bases unmatched to any gene: 6. CDR3 length: 14 amino acids. Germline V CDR1 and CDR2: SGHTA, FQGNSA. CDR3 in DNA: TGTGCCAGCAGACGGTCGACAGGGGCCTACGAGCAGTACTTC. It translates to CASRRSTGAYEQYF. Based on the CDR3 plus reference TRBV7-2 and TRBJ2-7, the full variable domain is GAGVSQSPSNKVTEKGKDVELRCDPISGHTALYWYRQSLGQGLEFLIYFQGNSAPDKSGLPSDRFSAERTGGSVSTLTIQRTQQEDSAVYLCASRRSTGAYEQYFGPGTRLTVT.

The rearrangement links TRBV28 to TRBJ1-5; D may be TRBD1 (5 bases). The CDR3 loop spans 15 amino acids. CDR1 and CDR2 (germline): MDHEN, SYDVKM. V was trimmed by 4 bases and J by 3 bases, leaving 13 bases between them. Written as DNA, the CDR3 is TGTGCCAGCAGTTCGGGTGCAGGGACCAATCAGCCCCAGCATTTT. Its protein is CASSSGAGTNQPQHF.

This clonotype was seen many times. This chain links TRBV7-2 with TRBJ2-3; TRBD2 matches 10 bases. CDR3 length: 16 amino acids. Per germline, CDR1 SGHTA and CDR2 FQGNSA. Losses at the gene ends were 1 base for V and 2 bases for J; bases not matched to a gene: 3. The CDR3 sequence is CASSLDSGRFTDTQYF. The DNA for the CDR3 is TGTGCCAGCAGCTTAGATAGCGGGAGGTTCACAGATACGCAGTATTTT.

This clonotype was seen many times. The chain carries TRBV12-3 or TRBV12-4 and TRBJ2-1; tentative D call: TRBD2 (5 bases). Trimming removed 6 bases from V and 9 bases from J, with 21 bases in between. CDR3 length: 15 amino acids. CDR3 loop: CASSPRWLASSEQFF. The CDR3 DNA follows: TGTGCCAGCAGCCCCCGGTGGCTAGCATCAAGTGAGCAGTTCTTC.

This clonotype was detected only a few times. The CDR3 loop reads CASSHGGGNYGYTF. Written as DNA, the CDR3 is TGTGCCAGCAGCCATGGGGGAGGTAACTATGGCTACACCTTC. The chain links TRBV3-1 to TRBJ1-2, with D perhaps matching TRBD1 (5 bases). This CDR3 has 14 residues. Germline V gene lookup returns CDR1 LGHDT and CDR2 YNNKEL (reference sequence). Between the trimmed V and J ends, which lost 3 bases and 1 base, there was a span of 9 bases.

This clonotype was recorded many times. The chain joins TRBV7-2 to TRBJ2-1, with D perhaps matching TRBD1 or TRBD2 (5 bases each). The V gene lost 5 bases and the J gene lost 6 bases, with 17 bases spanning the gap. This CDR3 is 15 amino acids long. From germline, CDR1 is SGHTA and CDR2 FQGNSA. The CDR3 sequence: CASSATNLGLNEQFF. Here the CDR3 DNA reads TGTGCCAGCAGCGCGACTAACCTGGGGCTCAATGAGCAGTTCTTC.

This clonotype has at least ten counts. The rearrangement joins TRBV7-9 to TRBJ2-7; D perhaps matches TRBD2 (6 bases). V was cut by 1 base and J by 0 bases, with 10 bases left in between. The CDR3 consists of 15 residues. Germline assignment: CDR1 SEHNR and CDR2 FQNEAQ (reference sequence). In DNA form, the CDR3 reads TGTGCCAGCAGCTTAGAGGCGGGGAGCTCCTACGAGCAGTACTTC. Residues: CASSLEAGSSYEQYF.

This sequence joins TRBV29-1 and TRBJ2-3; D assignment may be TRBD1 or TRBD2 (5 bases each). Germline V gene data show CDR1 as SQVTM and CDR2 as ANQGSEA. Trimming stripped 4 bases from V and 1 base from J, with 12 bases between. This CDR3 is 14 amino acids long. CDR3 nucleotide sequence: TGCAGCGTTGGCTGGCAGGGAGGCACAGATACGCAGTATTTT. Residues: CSVGWQGGTDTQYF.

This clonotype came up many times. The J gene is TRBJ2-5, the V gene TRBV2, with D perhaps being TRBD1 or TRBD2 (5 bases each). This CDR3 is built from 15 residues. The V gene lost 6 bases and the J gene lost 2 bases, with 16 bases spanning the gap. Looked up from germline, CDR1 is SNHLY and CDR2 is FYNNEI. CDR3 amino acids: CASSPRESSQETQYF. As DNA, the CDR3 is TGTGCCAGCAGCCCCAGGGAGTCGTCACAAGAGACCCAGTACTTC.

The chain combines TRBV5-5 with TRBJ1-3; D gene uncertain. The V and J ends lost 0 bases and 4 bases respectively, with 14 bases between them. CDR3 size: 16 residues. CDR1 and CDR2 (germline): SGHKS, YYEKEE (reference sequence). CDR3 sequence (DNA): TGTGCCAGCAGCTTGGAAGGCCCGCCAGAGGGAAACACCATATATTTT. It translates to CASSLEGPPEGNTIYF.

This clonotype was counted only a few times. CDR3 DNA: TGTGCCAGCAGCTTAATATGGACTAGCGTCCGAGAGGGTAATGAGCAGTTCTTC. Translated: CASSLIWTSVREGNEQFF. The V call is TRBV7-9, the J call TRBJ2-1, with 9 bases fitting TRBD2. CDR1 and CDR2 (germline): SEHNR, FQNEAQ (reference sequence). The CDR3 spans 18 residues. The V segment lost 2 bases and the J segment 7 bases; nucleotides outside the gene matches: 15.

The V call is TRBV4-2, the J call TRBJ2-1; the D call may be TRBD1 or TRBD2 (5 bases each). The germline gives CDR1 LGHNA, CDR2 YNFKEQ. V was clipped by 0 bases and J by 1 base, with 16 bases between them. CDR3 length equals 18 residues. The CDR3 DNA reads as TGTGCCAGCAGCCAAGATCGGGACCCCACGGGGTCCTACAATGAGCAGTTCTTC. It translates to CASSQDRDPTGSYNEQFF.

This clonotype occurred many times. The gene calls are TRBV5-1 and TRBJ1-1; no firm D call. The V gene's germline CDR1 is SGHRS and CDR2 YFSETQ. This CDR3 region has 14 residues. The V end lost 0 bases, the J end lost 5 bases, and 11 bases lay between the germline ends. The CDR3 nucleotides read TGCGCCAGCAGCTTGGCGGGGTATGATACTGAAGCTTTCTTT. It encodes CASSLAGYDTEAFF.